The present T cell receptor (beta chain) was sequenced within a study of cytomegalovirus exposure and HLA in healthy donors. Study-wide context: The 120 validation repertoires used the same platform as the roughly 670 first-cohort repertoires (as reported by a later analysis).

In its sample, this clone was seen a few times. Its antigen remains unidentified. There are 16 residues in the CDR3. Losses at the gene ends were 3 bases for V and 2 bases for J; bases not matched to a gene: 7. General study points: The classifier, whose performance was assessed in both the original and validation cohorts, reportedly diagnosed cytomegalovirus status with high specificity and sensitivity.

Sequenced by immunoSEQ multiplex PCR; TCRdb stores in-frame clones only, minus some. The table includes some 120,000 clones, 88% detected once. The gene calls are TRBV23-1 and TRBJ2-3; 8 bases map to TRBD1. TRBV23-1 is labeled an ORF, and its function is uncertain. Input material: PBMCs. The receptor comes from a man under 40 in good health and CMV-seronegative. The CDR3 coding sequence is TGCGCCAGCAGTCATGGACAGGGCCGGTACACAGATACGCAGTATTTT. It encodes CASSHGQGRYTDTQYF.